These 15 T cell receptor beta chains share one sample of origin, sequenced in a study of CD8 T cells in Susac syndrome. Random hexamers served to reverse transcribe about 0.5 to 1 ug RNA. One entry per CDR3 protein, called by TCRdb with MiXCR from the immunoSEQ multiplex PCR reads. This sample carries 150,000 to 200,000 distinct CDR3 sequences, 93% of them seen once, and the ten largest clones take approximately 0.094%. Material: CD4+ T cells from PBMCs. These receptors originate from a human donor with multiple sclerosis.

V and J are TRBV5-1 and TRBJ2-7; no clear D. Germline assignment: CDR1 SGHRS and CDR2 YFSETQ. V dropped 2 bases and J dropped 6 bases, with 12 bases sitting between them. This CDR3 spans 13 amino acids. The DNA of the CDR3 is TGCGCCAGCAGCTTTTCGTTAGGGTCCGAGCAGTACTTC. It specifies CASSFSLGSEQYF.

Details on this clonotype: A junction boundary mismatches the germline segment, possibly from a read error. The chain employs TRBV12-3 or TRBV12-4 and TRBJ2-1, with D uncertain. This CDR3 has 16 residues. CDR3 coding DNA: TGTGCCAGCAGTTTCCCAGCTTATACCCTATACAGTGAGCAGTTCTTC. Encoded protein: CASSFPAYTLYSEQFF.

The chain has TRBV20-1 and TRBJ2-2; D may be TRBD1 (6 bases). Per the germline V gene, CDR1 is DFQATT and CDR2 is SNEGSKA (reference sequence). Trimming took 5 bases from V and 4 from J, leaving 17 bases between them. The CDR3 has 15 residues. The CDR3 region has the DNA TGCAGTGCTCCGTACAGGGACCCCGGCACCGGGGAGCTGTTTTTT. Translating gives CSAPYRDPGTGELFF.

This chain connects TRBV3-1 to TRBJ2-7; 7 bases align to TRBD2. The germline gives CDR1 LGHDT, CDR2 YNNKEL (reference sequence). This CDR3 has 14 amino acids. V shed 4 bases and J 1 base; nucleotides not matched to a gene: 4. CDR3 in amino acids: CASSPRDYSYEQYF. As DNA, the CDR3 is TGTGCCAGCAGCCCCCGGGACTATTCCTACGAGCAGTACTTC.

The CDR3 coding sequence is TGCGCCAGCAGCCTCTGGCCGAGTGATAATTCACCCCTCCACTTT. Translation gives CASSLWPSDNSPLHF. This chain uses TRBV5-1 with TRBJ1-6, with D hard to call. Trimming stripped 4 bases from V and 5 bases from J, with 13 bases between. CDR1 and CDR2 from the germline V gene are SGHRS and YFSETQ. CDR3 length: 15 residues.

CDR3 residues: CASSYSTGYGYGYTF. CDR3 bases: TGTGCCAGCAGTTACTCGACGGGGTATGGCTATGGCTACACCTTC. The chain joins TRBV6-5 to TRBJ1-2; D ambiguous. This CDR3 has 15 amino acids. Germline CDR1 and CDR2: MNHEY and SVGAGI. The germline V and J ends were trimmed by 0 bases and 4 bases, with 12 bases remaining between them.

The gene calls are TRBV19 and TRBJ1-2; 7 nucleotides align to TRBD1. V lost 3 bases to trimming and J lost 6 bases; unmatched junction nucleotides: 13. The germline CDR1 and CDR2 sequences are LNHDA and SQIVND (reference sequence). The CDR3 runs to 16 residues. CDR3 DNA: TGTGCCAGTAGTATTTGGGGCGGACAGGCGCGACATGGCTACACCTTC. It is translated as CASSIWGGQARHGYTF.

The chain uses TRBV2 and TRBJ2-5; unclear D gene. Trimming took 6 bases from V and 5 from J, leaving 13 bases between them. This CDR3 has 13 amino acids. The germline V gene has CDR1 SNHLY and CDR2 FYNNEI. The CDR3 loop is CASSPDSWETQYF. The CDR3 DNA reads TGTGCCAGCAGCCCCGATAGCTGGGAGACCCAGTACTTC.

CDR3 sequence (DNA): TGTGCCAGCAGCTTAGAGCCAGGGGCGGTTCGTACTGAAGCTTTCTTT. Protein product: CASSLEPGAVRTEAFF. V is TRBV7-2 and J is TRBJ1-1; D is possibly TRBD1 (6 bases). V dropped 1 base and J dropped 5 bases, with 17 bases sitting between them. The CDR3 has 16 residues. CDR1 is SGHTA, CDR2 FQGNSA, per germline.

The chain employs TRBV6-5 and TRBJ2-1; the match to TRBD2 covers 9 bases. V gave up 0 bases and J gave up 5 bases; unmatched junction bases: 5. This CDR3 region has 16 residues. CDR1 and CDR2 (germline): MNHEY, SVGAGI. The CDR3 DNA is TGTGCCAGCAGTTACTCCCCGGCGGGAGGGGACAATGAGCAGTTCTTC. This sequence encodes CASSYSPAGGDNEQFF.

The rearrangement joins TRBV4-3 to TRBJ2-3; TRBD2 matches at 9 bases. Per the germline V gene, CDR1 is LGHNA and CDR2 is YSLEER. The CDR3 extends over 18 amino acids. J was trimmed by 0 bases and V by 0 bases; bases with no gene match: 7. The CDR3 bases are TGCGCCAGCAGCCAAGAAGGTCCTAGCGGGACTAGCACAGATACGCAGTATTTT. Residues: CASSQEGPSGTSTDTQYF.

Turning to this clonotype: No conserved phenylalanine or tryptophan is present at the end of the CDR3, so a read error is the likely explanation. The DNA is left out, because the CDR3 cannot be placed on it with certainty; the CDR3 is given as TCRdb lists it. This chain connects TRBV10-3 to TRBJ2-3; TRBD1 was called by the table and not checked on the DNA. CDR1 and CDR2 (germline): ENHRY, SYGVKD. The CDR3 totals 14 residues, both ends included. The CDR3 protein is CAISEAGTTDTQFV.

This chain uses TRBV24-1 with TRBJ2-3, with D unclear. The CDR3 totals 13 residues. V was clipped by 0 bases and J by 6 bases, with 6 bases between them. Germline lookup yields CDR1 KGHDR and CDR2 SFDVKD. Here the CDR3 reads CATSDLQVDTQYF. The CDR3 nucleotides read TGTGCCACCAGTGATTTGCAAGTTGATACGCAGTATTTT.

This sequence joins TRBV6-6 and TRBJ2-5; D is possibly TRBD1 (5 bases). Germline CDR1 and CDR2: MNHNY and SVGAGI (reference sequence). The CDR3 is made up of 16 amino acids. V shed 8 bases and J shed 1 base, with 20 bases lying between them. The CDR3 nucleotides are TGTGCCAGCGGCTTACGACCAGCAGGGTTCCAAGAGACCCAGTACTTC. Translated, it gives CASGLRPAGFQETQYF.

V is TRBV18 and J is TRBJ2-7, with D unclear. V was trimmed by 5 bases and J by 0 bases, leaving 5 bases between them. Per germline, CDR1 KGHSH and CDR2 LQKENI. CDR3 size: 12 residues. This CDR3 reads CASSRSSYEQYF. In nucleotides, the CDR3 is TGTGCCAGCTCAAGGAGCTCCTACGAGCAGTACTTC. The full variable domain, rest sourced from reference TRBV18 and TRBJ2-7, is NAGVMQNPRHLVRRRGQEARLRCSPMKGHSHVYWYRQLPEEGLKFMVYLQKENIIDESGMPKERFSAEFPKEGPSILRIQQVVRGDSAAYFCASSRSSYEQYFGPGTRLTVT.